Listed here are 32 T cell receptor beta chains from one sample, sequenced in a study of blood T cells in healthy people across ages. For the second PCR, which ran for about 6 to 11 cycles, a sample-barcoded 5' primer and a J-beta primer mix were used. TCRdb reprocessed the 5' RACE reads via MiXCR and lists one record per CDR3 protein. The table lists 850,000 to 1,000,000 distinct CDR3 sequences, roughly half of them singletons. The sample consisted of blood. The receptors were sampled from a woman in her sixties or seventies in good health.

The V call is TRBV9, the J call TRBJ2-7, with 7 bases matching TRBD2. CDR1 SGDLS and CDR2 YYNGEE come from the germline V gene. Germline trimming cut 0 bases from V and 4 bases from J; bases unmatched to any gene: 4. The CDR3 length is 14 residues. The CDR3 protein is CASSVEAGAYEQYF. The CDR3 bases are TGTGCCAGCAGCGTAGAGGCGGGAGCTTACGAGCAGTACTTC.

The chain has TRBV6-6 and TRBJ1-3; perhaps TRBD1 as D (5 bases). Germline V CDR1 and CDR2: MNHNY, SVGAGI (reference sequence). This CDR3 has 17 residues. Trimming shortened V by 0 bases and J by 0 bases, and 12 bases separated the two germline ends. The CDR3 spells CASSYSMGEDSGNTIYF. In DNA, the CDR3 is TGTGCCAGCAGTTACTCGATGGGGGAGGACTCTGGAAACACCATATATTTT.

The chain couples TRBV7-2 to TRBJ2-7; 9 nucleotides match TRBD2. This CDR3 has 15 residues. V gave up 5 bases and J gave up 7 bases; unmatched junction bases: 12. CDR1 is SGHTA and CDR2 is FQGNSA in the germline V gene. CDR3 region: CASSPGTSPLNEQYF. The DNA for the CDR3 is TGTGCCAGCAGCCCCGGGACTAGCCCTCTCAATGAGCAGTACTTC. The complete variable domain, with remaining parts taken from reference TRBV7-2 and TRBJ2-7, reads GAGVSQSPSNKVTEKGKDVELRCDPISGHTALYWYRQSLGQGLEFLIYFQGNSAPDKSGLPSDRFSAERTGGSVSTLTIQRTQQEDSAVYLCASSPGTSPLNEQYFGPGTRLTVT.

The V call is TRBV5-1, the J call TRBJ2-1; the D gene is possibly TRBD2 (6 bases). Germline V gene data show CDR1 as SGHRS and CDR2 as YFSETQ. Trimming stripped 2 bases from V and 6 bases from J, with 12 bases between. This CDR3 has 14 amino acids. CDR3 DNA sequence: TGCGCCAGCAGCTTCAGCGTCGGGGGCAATGAGCAGTTCTTC. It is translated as CASSFSVGGNEQFF.

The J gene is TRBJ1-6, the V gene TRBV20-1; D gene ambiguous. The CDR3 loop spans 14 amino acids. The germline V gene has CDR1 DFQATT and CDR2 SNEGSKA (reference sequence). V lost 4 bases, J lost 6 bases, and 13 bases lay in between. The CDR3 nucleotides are TGCAGTGCTACGGGCCCGAATACTAATTCACCCCTCCACTTT. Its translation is CSATGPNTNSPLHF.

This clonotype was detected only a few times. The CDR3 here is CSARPGLGSVTQYF. The CDR3 nucleotides read TGCAGTGCTAGGCCTGGACTCGGATCCGTTACGCAGTATTTT. The chain recombines TRBV20-1 with TRBJ2-3, with D perhaps matching TRBD2 (5 bases). The CDR3 has 14 amino acids. Germline CDR1 is DFQATT and CDR2 is SNEGSKA (reference sequence). Trimming cost V 3 bases and J 8 bases, with 18 bases left between them.

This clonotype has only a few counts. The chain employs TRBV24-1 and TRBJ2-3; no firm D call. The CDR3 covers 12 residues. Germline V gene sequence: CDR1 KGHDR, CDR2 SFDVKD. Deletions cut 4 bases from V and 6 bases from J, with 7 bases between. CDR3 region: CATSEGTDTQYF. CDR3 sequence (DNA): TGTGCCACCAGTGAAGGTACGGATACGCAGTATTTT.

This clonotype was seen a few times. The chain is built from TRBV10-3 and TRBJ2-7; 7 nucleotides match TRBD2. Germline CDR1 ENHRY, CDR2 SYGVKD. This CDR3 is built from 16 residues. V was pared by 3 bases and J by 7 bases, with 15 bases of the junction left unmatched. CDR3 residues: CAISDPGPAGSGEQYF. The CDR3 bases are TGTGCCATCAGTGACCCCGGGCCAGCGGGATCAGGGGAGCAGTACTTC.

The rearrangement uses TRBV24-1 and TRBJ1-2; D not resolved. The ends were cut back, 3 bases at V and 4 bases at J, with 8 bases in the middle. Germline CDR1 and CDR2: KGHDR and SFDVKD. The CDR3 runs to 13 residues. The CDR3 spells CATSDADGYGYTF. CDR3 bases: TGTGCCACCAGTGATGCCGACGGCTATGGCTACACCTTC.

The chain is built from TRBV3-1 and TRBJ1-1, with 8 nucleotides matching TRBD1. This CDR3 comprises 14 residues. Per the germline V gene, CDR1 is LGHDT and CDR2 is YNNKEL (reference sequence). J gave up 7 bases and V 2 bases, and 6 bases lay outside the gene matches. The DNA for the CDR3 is TGTGCCAGCAGCCAACAACCTGGACAGGGTGAAGCTTTCTTT. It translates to CASSQQPGQGEAFF.

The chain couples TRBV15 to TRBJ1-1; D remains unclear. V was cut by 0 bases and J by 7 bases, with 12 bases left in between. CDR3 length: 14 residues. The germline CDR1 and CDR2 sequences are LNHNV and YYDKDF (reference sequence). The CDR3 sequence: CATSREDFWGEAFF. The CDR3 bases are TGTGCCACCAGCAGAGAGGATTTTTGGGGTGAAGCTTTCTTT.

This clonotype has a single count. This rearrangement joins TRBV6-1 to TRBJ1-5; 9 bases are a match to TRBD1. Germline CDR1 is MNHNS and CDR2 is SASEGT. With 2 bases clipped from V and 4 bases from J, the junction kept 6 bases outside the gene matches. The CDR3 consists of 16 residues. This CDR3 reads CASSEKGQGSNQPQHF. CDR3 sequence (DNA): TGTGCCAGCAGTGAAAAGGGACAGGGTAGTAATCAGCCCCAGCATTTT.

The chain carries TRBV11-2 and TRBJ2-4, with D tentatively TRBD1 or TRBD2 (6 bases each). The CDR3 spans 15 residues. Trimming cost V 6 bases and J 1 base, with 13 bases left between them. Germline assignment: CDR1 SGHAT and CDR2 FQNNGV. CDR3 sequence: CASRTFGGAKNIQYF. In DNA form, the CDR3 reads TGTGCCAGCAGGACCTTCGGGGGCGCCAAAAACATTCAGTACTTC.

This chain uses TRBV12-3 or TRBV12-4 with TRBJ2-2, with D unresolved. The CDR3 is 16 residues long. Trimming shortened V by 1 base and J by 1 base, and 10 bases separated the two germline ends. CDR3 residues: CASSLGEGWNTGELFF. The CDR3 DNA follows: TGTGCCAGCAGTTTAGGGGAAGGCTGGAACACCGGGGAGCTGTTTTTT.

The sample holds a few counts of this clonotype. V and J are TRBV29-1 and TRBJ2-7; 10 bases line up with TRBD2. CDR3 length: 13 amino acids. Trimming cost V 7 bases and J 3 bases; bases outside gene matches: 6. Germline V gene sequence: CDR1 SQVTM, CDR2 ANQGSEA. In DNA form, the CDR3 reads TGCAGCGCTTCGGGACTAGCGAACTACGAGCAGTACTTC. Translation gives CSASGLANYEQYF.

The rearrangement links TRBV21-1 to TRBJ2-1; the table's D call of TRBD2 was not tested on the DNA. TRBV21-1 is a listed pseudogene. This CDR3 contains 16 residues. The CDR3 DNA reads TGTGCCAGCAGCGGAAGGTCCCTAGCGGGAGTTGGTGAGCAGTTCTTC. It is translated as CASSGRSLAGVGEQFF.

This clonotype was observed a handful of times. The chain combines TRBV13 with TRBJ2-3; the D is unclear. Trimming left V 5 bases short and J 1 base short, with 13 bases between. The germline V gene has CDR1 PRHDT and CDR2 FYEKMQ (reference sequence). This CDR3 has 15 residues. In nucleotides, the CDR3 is TGTGCCAGCAGCCCCCGCGTAACAGGCACAGATACGCAGTATTTT. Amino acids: CASSPRVTGTDTQYF.

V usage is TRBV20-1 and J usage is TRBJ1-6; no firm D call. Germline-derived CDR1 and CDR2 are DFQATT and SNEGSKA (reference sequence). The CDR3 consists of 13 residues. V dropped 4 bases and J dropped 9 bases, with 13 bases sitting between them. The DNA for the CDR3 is TGCAGTGCTAATCACGAGAATACTTCACCCCTCCACTTT. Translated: CSANHENTSPLHF.

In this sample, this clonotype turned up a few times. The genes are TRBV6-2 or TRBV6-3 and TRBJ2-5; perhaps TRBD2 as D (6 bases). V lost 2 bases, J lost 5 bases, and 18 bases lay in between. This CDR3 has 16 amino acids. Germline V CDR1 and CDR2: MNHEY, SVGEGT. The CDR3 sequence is CASSYRTGRRGETQYF. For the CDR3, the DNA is TGTGCCAGCAGTTACCGGACTGGCCGACGGGGGGAGACCCAGTACTTC.

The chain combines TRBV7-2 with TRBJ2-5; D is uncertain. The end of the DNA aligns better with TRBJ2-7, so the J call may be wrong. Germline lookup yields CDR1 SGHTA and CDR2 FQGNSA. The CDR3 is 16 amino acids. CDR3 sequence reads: CASSFQPVVVSYEQYF. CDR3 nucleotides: TGTGCCAGCAGCTTCCAACCCGTAGTGGTTTCCTACGAGCAGTACTTC.

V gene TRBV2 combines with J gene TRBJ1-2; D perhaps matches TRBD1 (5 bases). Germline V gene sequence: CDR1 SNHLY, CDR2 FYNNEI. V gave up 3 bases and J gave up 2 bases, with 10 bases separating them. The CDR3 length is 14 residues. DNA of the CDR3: TGTGCCAGCAGTGACCAAGGGGCAAACTATGGCTACACCTTC. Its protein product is CASSDQGANYGYTF.

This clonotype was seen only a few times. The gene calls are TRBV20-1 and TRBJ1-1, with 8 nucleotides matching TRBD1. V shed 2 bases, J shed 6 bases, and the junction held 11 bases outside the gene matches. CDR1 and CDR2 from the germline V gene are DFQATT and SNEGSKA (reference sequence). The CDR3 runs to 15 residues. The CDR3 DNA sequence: TGCAGTGCTAGACGTCAGACAGGGGTTGTAGCTGAAGCTTTCTTT. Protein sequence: CSARRQTGVVAEAFF.

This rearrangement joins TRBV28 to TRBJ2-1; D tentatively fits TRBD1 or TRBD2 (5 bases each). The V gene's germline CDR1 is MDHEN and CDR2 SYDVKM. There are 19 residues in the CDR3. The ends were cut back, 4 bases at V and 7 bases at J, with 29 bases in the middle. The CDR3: CASSSTTLGSGPNWNEQFF. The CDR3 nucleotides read TGTGCCAGCAGTTCCACGACACTCGGGTCGGGACCAAACTGGAATGAGCAGTTCTTC.

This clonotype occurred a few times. This CDR3 is CASSSGGVGAKNIQYF. CDR3 in DNA: TGTGCCAGCAGTTCAGGGGGCGTTGGAGCCAAAAACATTCAGTACTTC. The rearrangement joins TRBV27 to TRBJ2-4; 8 bases line up with TRBD1. Germline lookup yields CDR1 MNHEY and CDR2 SMNVEV (reference sequence). The CDR3 extends over 16 amino acids. V trimming: 4 bases; J trimming: 0 bases; junction bases outside the gene matches: 5.

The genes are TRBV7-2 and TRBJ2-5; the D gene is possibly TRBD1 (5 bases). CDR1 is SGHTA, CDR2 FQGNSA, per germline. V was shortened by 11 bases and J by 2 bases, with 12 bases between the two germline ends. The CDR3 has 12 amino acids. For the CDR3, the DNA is TGTGCCTCTAGACAGTCACAAGAGACCCAGTACTTC. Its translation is CASRQSQETQYF.

CDR3 loop: CSVVPGQEYYNEQFF. CDR3 DNA sequence: TGCAGCGTTGTACCGGGACAGGAATACTACAATGAGCAGTTCTTC. This chain links TRBV29-1 with TRBJ2-1, with 8 bases fitting TRBD1. Looked up from germline, CDR1 is SQVTM and CDR2 is ANQGSEA. The V and J ends lost 4 bases and 3 bases, in that order; junction bases with no gene match: 8. The CDR3 length is 15 residues.

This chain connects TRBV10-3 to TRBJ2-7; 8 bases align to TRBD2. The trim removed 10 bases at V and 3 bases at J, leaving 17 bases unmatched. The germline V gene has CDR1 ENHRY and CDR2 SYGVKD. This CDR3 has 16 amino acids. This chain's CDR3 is CATSRGGERELYEQYF. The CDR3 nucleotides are TGTGCCACCTCGAGGGGGGGAGAGCGGGAGCTCTACGAGCAGTACTTC.

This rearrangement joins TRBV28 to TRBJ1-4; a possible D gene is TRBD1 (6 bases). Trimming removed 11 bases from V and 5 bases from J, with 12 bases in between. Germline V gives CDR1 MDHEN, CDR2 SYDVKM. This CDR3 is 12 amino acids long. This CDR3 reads CACTGINEKLFF. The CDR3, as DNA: TGTGCCTGCACAGGGATCAATGAAAAACTGTTTTTT.

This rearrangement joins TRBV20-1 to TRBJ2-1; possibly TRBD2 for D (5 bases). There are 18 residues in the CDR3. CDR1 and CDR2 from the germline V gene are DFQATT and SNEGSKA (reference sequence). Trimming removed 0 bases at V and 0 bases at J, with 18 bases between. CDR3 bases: TGCAGTGCTAGAGATGTTCAGCTAGCCGCCAGCTCCTACAATGAGCAGTTCTTC. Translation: CSARDVQLAASSYNEQFF.

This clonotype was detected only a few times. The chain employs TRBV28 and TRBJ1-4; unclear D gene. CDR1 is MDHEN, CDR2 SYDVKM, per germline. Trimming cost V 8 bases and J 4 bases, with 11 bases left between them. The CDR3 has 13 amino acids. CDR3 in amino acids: CASGESFNEKLFF. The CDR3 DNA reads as TGTGCCAGCGGTGAGAGTTTTAATGAAAAACTGTTTTTT. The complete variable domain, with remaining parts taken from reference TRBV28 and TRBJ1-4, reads DVKVTQSSRYLVKRTGEKVFLECVQDMDHENMFWYRQDPGLGLRLIYFSYDVKMKEKGDIPEGYSVSREKKERFSLILESASTNQTSMYLCASGESFNEKLFFGSGTQLSVL.

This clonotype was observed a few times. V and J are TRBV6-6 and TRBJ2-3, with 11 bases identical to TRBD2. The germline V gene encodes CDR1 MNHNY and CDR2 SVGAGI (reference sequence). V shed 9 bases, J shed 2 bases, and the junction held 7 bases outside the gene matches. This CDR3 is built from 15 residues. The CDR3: CASIRLAGNTDTQYF. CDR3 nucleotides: TGTGCCAGTATAAGACTAGCGGGAAACACAGATACGCAGTATTTT.

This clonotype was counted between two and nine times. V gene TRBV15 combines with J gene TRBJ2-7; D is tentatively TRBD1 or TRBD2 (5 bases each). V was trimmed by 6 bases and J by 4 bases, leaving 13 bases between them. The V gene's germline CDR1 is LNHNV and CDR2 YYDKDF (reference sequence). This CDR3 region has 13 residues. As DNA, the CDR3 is TGTGCCACCAGTCGAGGGGCTTTTTACGAGCAGTACTTC. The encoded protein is CATSRGAFYEQYF. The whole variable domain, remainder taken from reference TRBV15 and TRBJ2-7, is DAMVIQNPRYQVTQFGKPVTLSCSQTLNHNVMYWYQQKSSQAPKLLFHYYDKDFNNEADTPDNFQSRRPNTSFCFLDIRSPGLGDTAMYLCATSRGAFYEQYFGPGTRLTVT.